The clone carrying this T cell receptor (beta chain) showed up just a few times. The sample originates from a study of blood T cell repertoires in COVID-19. Study in general: The samples span acute and convalescent COVID-19 from the United States, Italy and Spain.

CDR1 and CDR2 (germline): LNHDA, SQIVND (reference sequence). V was clipped by 11 bases and J by 0 bases; unmatched bases: 12. CDR3 length: 15 amino acids. The repertoire was sequenced with immunoSEQ multiplex PCR; TCRdb's copy has only in-frame clones and lacks some. The repertoire holds under 300,000 clones, with 85% to 90% as singletons. Assignments of participants to cohorts depended upon their own reported clinical history. This TCR came from a man aged 18 to 29 who had recovered from COVID-19. This sequence joins TRBV19 and TRBJ1-2, with 7 positions matching TRBD1. The sequencing sample was made of PBMCs or T cells enriched from blood (not recorded which). CDR3 protein: CAPLRGQTANYGYTF. DNA of the CDR3: TGTGCCCCCCTGAGGGGGCAGACCGCTAACTATGGCTACACCTTC.